Sequencing of this TCR beta chain was carried out in a study of vaccination and CD4 T cells after COVID-19. Study background: Convalescent participants consisted of six males and four females, two being Hispanic. Post-vaccine sampling followed dose two by a median roughly 74 days (range 14 to 241).

Of note for this clonotype: The antigen is unknown.

The germline gives CDR1 DFQATT, CDR2 SNEGSKA (reference sequence). The CDR3 is 14 residues long. Trimming removed 3 bases at V and 6 bases at J, with 14 bases between. Researchers used the Oncomine TCR Beta short-read assay to sequence DNA from cultured CD4+ T cells. Cultures of CD4+ T cells served as the source for extracting genomic DNA. TCRdb re-derived calls from the PCR reads in MiXCR, one entry per CDR3 protein. Among about 26,000 distinct CDR3 sequences listed, about three fifths were seen once. Treatment indicated: roughly 10-day PBMC culture with coronavirus spike peptide pools or control peptides (ViraFEST assay).

Sequencing input: CD4+ T cells from blood, cultured in vitro. The chain carries TRBV20-1 and TRBJ2-2; D call uncertain. The receptor comes from a human donor who had recovered from COVID-19. The CDR3 DNA reads TGCAGTGCTAGGAGATCCCCGCGCCCCGGGGAGCTGTTTTTT. This codes for CSARRSPRPGELFF.